This T cell receptor beta chain was recovered during a study of blood T cell repertoires in COVID-19. About the study: Both acute and convalescent COVID-19 samples were obtained from the United States, Italy and Spain. The analysed material was cDNA or gDNA that came from T cells, B-cell-depleted T cells, or PBMCs.

V lost 5 bases and J lost 4, with 21 bases in between. Germline V gene lookup returns CDR1 SGHVS and CDR2 FNYEAQ. The CDR3 has 17 residues. The repertoire was sequenced with immunoSEQ multiplex PCR; TCRdb's copy has only in-frame clones and lacks some. The sample includes more than 70,000 clones, 75% to 90% of them seen just once. The sequence was obtained from a man aged 60-69 years with acute or convalescent COVID-19. Sequencing was performed on peripheral blood. V is TRBV7-6 and J is TRBJ1-5; a weak D match, TRBD1 (5 bases). The chain's CDR3 is CASSTEAYGTANQPQHF. In DNA form, the CDR3 reads TGTGCCAGCAGCACGGAGGCCTACGGGACTGCTAATCAGCCCCAGCATTTT.